This TCR beta chain was identified in a study of T-cell reconstitution after alpha-beta-depleted transplantation in children. Study-wide results and caveats: For some patients, TCRbeta diversity was high at day 60 because of recipient T cells and thymic progenitors that survived. Reportedly, alpha-beta T cells present about two months post-transplant originated from several hundred expanded clones of graft origin.

Unique molecular identifiers were used in preparing the TCRbeta library. MiXCR, applied by TCRdb to the PCR reads, yields one record per CDR3 protein. Among 98,000 or so distinct CDR3 sequences listed, more than 20% were seen once. This clonotype was seen more than once but under ten times. The antigen is unknown. The CDR3 loop spans 15 amino acids. With 2 bases removed from V and 3 bases from J, the gap between germline ends came to 11 bases. Germline V gene lookup returns CDR1 MDHEN and CDR2 SYDVKM. Sequencing used PBMCs, obtained before TCRalphabeta/CD19-depleted stem cell transplant. This receptor was obtained from a boy aged 2 to 10 with acute lymphoblastic leukemia, due to receive a stem cell transplant. This chain connects TRBV28 to TRBJ2-1, with D possibly matching TRBD1 (5 bases). CDR3 coding DNA: TGTGCCAGCAGTTTAGAGGCAGGGATCTACAATGAGCAGTTCTTC. This encodes CASSLEAGIYNEQFF.